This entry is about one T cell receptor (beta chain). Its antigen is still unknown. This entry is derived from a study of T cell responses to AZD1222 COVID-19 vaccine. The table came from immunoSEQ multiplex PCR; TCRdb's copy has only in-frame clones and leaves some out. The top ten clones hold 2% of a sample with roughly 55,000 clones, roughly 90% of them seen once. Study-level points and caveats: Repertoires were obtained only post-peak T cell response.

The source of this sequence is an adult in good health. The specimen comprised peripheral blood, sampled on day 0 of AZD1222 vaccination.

CDR3 nucleotide sequence: TGTGCCAGCAGCTCACAGGGTTACGAGCAGTACTTC. Translation: CASSSQGYEQYF. The chain carries TRBV7-9 and TRBJ2-7; weak D call: TRBD1 (6 bases). The CDR3 extends over 12 amino acids. V lost 4 bases and J 4 bases, leaving 8 bases between the germline ends. CDR1 SEHNR and CDR2 FQNEAQ come from the germline V gene (reference sequence).